These 19 T cell receptor beta chains share one sample of origin, sequenced in a study of blood T cell repertoires in COVID-19. Using immunoSEQ multiplex PCR, the repertoire was profiled, and TCRdb retains in-frame clones only, with some absent. The repertoire holds 210,000 or so clones, with 75% to 85% as singletons. The sequenced material came from peripheral blood. Every receptor here comes from a woman in her thirties with COVID-19, enrolled during active disease.

V is TRBV7-8 and J is TRBJ1-2, with 7 bases aligning to TRBD1. Germline lookup yields CDR1 SGHVS and CDR2 FQNEAQ. This CDR3 region has 15 residues. J lost 4 bases, V lost 6 bases, and 11 bases had no gene match. The CDR3 region is CASRKTQGPAYGYTF. The CDR3 coding sequence is TGTGCCAGCAGGAAAACACAGGGGCCCGCCTATGGCTACACCTTC.

The rearrangement links TRBV28 to TRBJ2-7; TRBD2 aligns across 7 bases. J lost 1 base, V lost 2 bases, and 2 bases had no gene match. CDR1 MDHEN and CDR2 SYDVKM come from the germline V gene. The CDR3 has 14 amino acids. The DNA of the CDR3 is TGTGCCAGCAGTTTAGGAGCGGGATCCTACGAGCAGTACTTC. Protein: CASSLGAGSYEQYF.

This clone has only one observation. V gene TRBV10-3 combines with J gene TRBJ1-1, with D perhaps TRBD1 (6 bases). The germline V gene encodes CDR1 ENHRY and CDR2 SYGVKD. This CDR3 is built from 13 residues. V lost 5 bases to trimming and J lost 5 bases, with 12 bases between them. Here the CDR3 reads CAISKGGGTEAFF. CDR3 nucleotide sequence: TGTGCCATCAGTAAAGGGGGGGGGACTGAAGCTTTCTTT.

The chain links TRBV19 to TRBJ1-4, with D perhaps matching TRBD1 (5 bases). V was trimmed by 3 bases and J by 5 bases, leaving 19 bases between them. This CDR3 region has 17 residues. The germline CDR1 and CDR2 sequences are LNHDA and SQIVND (reference sequence). The CDR3 DNA is TGTGCCAGTAGTATTACATTAGCAGGGTATAGGAATGAAAAACTGTTTTTT. Protein product: CASSITLAGYRNEKLFF.

This chain joins TRBV9 and TRBJ1-2, with 10 bases that match TRBD1. The CDR3 runs 16 residues. From germline, CDR1 is SGDLS and CDR2 YYNGEE. With V trimmed by 2 bases and J by 5 bases, 9 bases remained unmatched. The CDR3 reads CASSVTTGGGRYGYTF. CDR3 nucleotides: TGTGCCAGCAGCGTTACGACAGGGGGCGGGCGGTATGGCTACACCTTC.

This chain links TRBV18 with TRBJ1-1; the D gene is possibly TRBD1 (5 bases). This CDR3 is 13 amino acids long. The V end was cut by 3 bases, the J end by 6 bases, with 11 bases between. Germline V CDR1 and CDR2: KGHSH, LQKENI. CDR3 nucleotide sequence: TGTGCCAGCTCACCCAGGGTAGATGCTGAAGCTTTCTTT. Translating gives CASSPRVDAEAFF.

Only one count was recorded for this clone. V is TRBV5-1 and J is TRBJ2-4, with D possibly TRBD1 on 7 matching bases. Deletions cut 2 bases from V and 5 bases from J, with 14 bases between. There are 15 residues in the CDR3. Germline V CDR1 and CDR2: SGHRS, YFSETQ. The CDR3 sequence: CASSFGGGAENIQYF. In DNA, the CDR3 is TGCGCCAGCAGCTTCGGAGGGGGCGCAGAAAACATTCAGTACTTC.

This chain uses TRBV7-3 with TRBJ2-1; D possibly corresponds to TRBD1 (6 bases). The germline gives CDR1 SGHTA, CDR2 FQGTGA. Trimming pared 5 bases from V and 0 bases from J, leaving 11 bases between. The CDR3 runs 15 residues. CDR3 nucleotides: TGTGCCAGCAGCAGGGGACACAGCTCCTACAATGAGCAGTTCTTC. It encodes CASSRGHSSYNEQFF.

J is TRBJ1-5 and V is TRBV6-5; D might be TRBD1 (5 bases). Trimming took 6 bases from V and 5 from J, leaving 17 bases between them. The CDR3 is 15 amino acids. The germline CDR1 and CDR2 sequences are MNHEY and SVGAGI. CDR3 loop: CASRNPDSRDQPQHF. The CDR3 DNA reads as TGTGCCAGCAGGAATCCCGACAGTCGGGATCAGCCCCAGCATTTT.

The V call is TRBV12-5, the J call TRBJ2-7, with 11 bases lining up with TRBD2. CDR1 and CDR2 from the germline V gene are LGHNT and FRNRAP. The length of the CDR3 is 16 residues. Unmatched junction bases numbered 7, after V lost 2 bases and J lost 4 bases. CDR3 in DNA: TGTGCTAGTGGTTTGCCGAGACTAGCGGGAACGTACGAGCAGTACTTC. Translated, it gives CASGLPRLAGTYEQYF. The entire variable domain, with the rest obtained from reference TRBV12-5 and TRBJ2-7, is as follows: DARVTQTPRHKVTEMGQEVTMRCQPILGHNTVFWYRQTMMQGLELLAYFRNRAPLDDSGMPKDRFSAEMPDATLATLKIQPSEPRDSAVYFCASGLPRLAGTYEQYFGPGTRLTVT.

The rearrangement links TRBV27 to TRBJ1-5, with D possibly being TRBD1 (6 bases). The CDR3 is 17 amino acids. CDR1 is MNHEY, CDR2 SMNVEV, per germline (reference sequence). V was trimmed by 4 bases and J by 0 bases, leaving 16 bases between them. The CDR3 DNA reads as TGTGCCAGCAGTTACGGCTGGGGGCTGGGTAGCAATCAGCCCCAGCATTTT. This codes for CASSYGWGLGSNQPQHF.

The chain carries TRBV4-3 and TRBJ1-1; D gene unclear. Germline CDR1 and CDR2: LGHNA and YSLEER. This CDR3 is 15 amino acids long. V dropped 2 bases and J dropped 4 bases, with 14 bases sitting between them. The CDR3 protein is CASSQLTHSGTEAFF. The CDR3 nucleotides read TGCGCCAGCAGCCAATTAACCCACTCGGGCACTGAAGCTTTCTTT.

This clone was seen once. This chain uses TRBV5-1 with TRBJ1-2; 7 positions match TRBD1. The germline V gene has CDR1 SGHRS and CDR2 YFSETQ. This CDR3 spans 14 amino acids. The J segment lost 6 bases and the V segment lost 4 bases, leaving 9 bases of the junction unmatched. The CDR3 here is CASSRQGDGDGYTF. The CDR3 DNA reads as TGCGCCAGCAGCAGGCAGGGGGACGGGGATGGCTACACCTTC. The variable domain in full, completed from reference TRBV5-1 and TRBJ1-2, reads KAGVTQTPRYLIKTRGQQVTLSCSPISGHRSVSWYQQTPGQGLQFLFEYFSETQRNKGNFPGRFSGRQFSNSRSEMNVSTLELGDSALYLCASSRQGDGDGYTFGSGTRLTVV.

J is TRBJ2-5 and V is TRBV7-2; 15 nucleotides line up with TRBD2. Germline-derived CDR1 and CDR2 are SGHTA and FQGNSA. The CDR3 length is 17 residues. The ends lost 3 bases at V and 5 bases at J; junction bases unmatched: 7. CDR3 nucleotide sequence: TGTGCCAGCAGCTTGGGGACTAGCGGGAGGCGGGCGGAGACCCAGTACTTC. Translation: CASSLGTSGRRAETQYF.

This chain links TRBV4-1 with TRBJ2-1; 10 nucleotides match TRBD1. V trimming: 2 bases; J trimming: 9 bases; junction bases outside the gene matches: 10. Germline values: CDR1 MGHRA, CDR2 YSYEKL. The CDR3 covers 16 residues. In DNA, the CDR3 is TGCGCCAGCAGCCAACCCCGGGACAGGGGAAGGGGTGAGCAGTTCTTC. It yields the protein CASSQPRDRGRGEQFF.

The CDR3 nucleotides read TGTGCCAGCAGCCCTACTAGCGTCCTCCAAGAGACCCAGTACTTC. The encoded protein is CASSPTSVLQETQYF. The chain recombines TRBV9 with TRBJ2-5; 7 bases line up with TRBD2. Germline loops: CDR1 SGDLS, CDR2 YYNGEE. The CDR3 contains 15 residues. The V and J ends lost 4 bases and 1 base, in that order; junction bases with no gene match: 7.

This clone was seen once. The chain recombines TRBV10-3 with TRBJ2-5; 10 bases are a match to TRBD2. The CDR3 has 17 amino acids. CDR1 is ENHRY and CDR2 is SYGVKD in the germline V gene. V lost 0 bases, J lost 2 bases, and 6 bases stayed unmatched. This CDR3 is CAISESSSGSLQETQYF. In nucleotides, the CDR3 is TGTGCCATCAGTGAGTCGTCTAGCGGGAGCCTTCAAGAGACCCAGTACTTC.

The chain couples TRBV30 to TRBJ2-1; a weak D match, TRBD2 (6 bases). CDR1 and CDR2 (germline): GTSNPN, SVGIG (reference sequence). This CDR3 spans 15 amino acids. V was trimmed by 6 bases and J by 0 bases, leaving 15 bases between them. The CDR3 reads CACLVSGLSYNEQFF. CDR3 DNA sequence: TGTGCCTGCCTCGTTTCGGGACTCTCCTACAATGAGCAGTTCTTC.

DNA of the CDR3: TGTGCCAGCAGCTTATCTGGCTCACCCCTCCACTTT. As protein: CASSLSGSPLHF. The genes are TRBV7-9 and TRBJ1-6; D is ambiguous. CDR1 and CDR2 from the germline V gene are SEHNR and FQNEAQ (reference sequence). The CDR3 spans 12 residues. With 2 bases removed from V and 10 bases from J, the gap between germline ends came to 6 bases.